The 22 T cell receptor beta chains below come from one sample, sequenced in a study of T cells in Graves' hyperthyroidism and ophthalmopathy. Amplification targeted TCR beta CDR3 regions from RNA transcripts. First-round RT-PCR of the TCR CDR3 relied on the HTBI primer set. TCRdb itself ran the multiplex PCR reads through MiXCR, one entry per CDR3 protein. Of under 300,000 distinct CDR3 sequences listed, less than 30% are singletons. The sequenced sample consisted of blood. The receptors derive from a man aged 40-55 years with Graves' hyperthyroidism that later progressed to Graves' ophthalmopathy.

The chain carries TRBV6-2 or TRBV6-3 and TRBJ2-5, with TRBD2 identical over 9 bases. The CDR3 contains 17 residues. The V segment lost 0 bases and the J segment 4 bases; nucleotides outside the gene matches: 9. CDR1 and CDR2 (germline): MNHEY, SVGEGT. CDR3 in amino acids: CASSYSISGGNPETQYF. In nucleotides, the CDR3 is TGTGCCAGCAGTTACTCGATTAGCGGGGGTAATCCAGAGACCCAGTACTTC.

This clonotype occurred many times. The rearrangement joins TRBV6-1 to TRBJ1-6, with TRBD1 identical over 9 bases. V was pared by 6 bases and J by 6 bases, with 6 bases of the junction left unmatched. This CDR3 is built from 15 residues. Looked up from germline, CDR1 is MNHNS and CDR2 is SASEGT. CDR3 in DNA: TGTGCCAGCAGGACGGGACAGGGTTTTAATTCACCCCTCCACTTT. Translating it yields CASRTGQGFNSPLHF.

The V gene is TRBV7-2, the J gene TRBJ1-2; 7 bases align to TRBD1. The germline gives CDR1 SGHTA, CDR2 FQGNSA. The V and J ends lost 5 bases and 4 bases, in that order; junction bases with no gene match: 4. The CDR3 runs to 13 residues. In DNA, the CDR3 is TGTGCCAGCAGCAAAGGACAGGTCTATGGCTACACCTTC. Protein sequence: CASSKGQVYGYTF.

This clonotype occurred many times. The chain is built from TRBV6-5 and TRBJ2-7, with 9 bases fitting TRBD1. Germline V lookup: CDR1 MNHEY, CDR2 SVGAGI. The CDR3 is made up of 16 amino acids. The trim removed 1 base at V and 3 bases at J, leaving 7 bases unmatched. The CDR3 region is CASSYLDGTGNYEQYF. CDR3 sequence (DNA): TGTGCCAGCAGTTACTTGGACGGGACAGGGAACTACGAGCAGTACTTC.

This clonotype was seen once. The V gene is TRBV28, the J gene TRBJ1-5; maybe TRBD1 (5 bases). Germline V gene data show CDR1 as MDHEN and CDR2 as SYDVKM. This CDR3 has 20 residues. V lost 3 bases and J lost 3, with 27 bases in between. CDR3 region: CASSFGVSSGRGTANQPQHF. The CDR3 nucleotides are TGTGCCAGCAGTTTCGGGGTTTCTTCGGGGAGGGGAACGGCCAATCAGCCCCAGCATTTT. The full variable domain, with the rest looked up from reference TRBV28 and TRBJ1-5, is DVKVTQSSRYLVKRTGEKVFLECVQDMDHENMFWYRQDPGLGLRLIYFSYDVKMKEKGDIPEGYSVSREKKERFSLILESASTNQTSMYLCASSFGVSSGRGTANQPQHFGDGTRLSIL.

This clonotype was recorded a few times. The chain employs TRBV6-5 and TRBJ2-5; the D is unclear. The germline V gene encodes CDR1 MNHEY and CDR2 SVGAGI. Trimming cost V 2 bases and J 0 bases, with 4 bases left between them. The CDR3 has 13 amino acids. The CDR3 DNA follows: TGTGCCAGCAGTTACGGGAACCAAGAGACCCAGTACTTC. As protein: CASSYGNQETQYF.

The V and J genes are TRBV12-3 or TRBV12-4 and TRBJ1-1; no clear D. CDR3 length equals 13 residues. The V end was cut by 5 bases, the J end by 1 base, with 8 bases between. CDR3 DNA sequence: TGTGCCAGCAGTAGAGGCGCGAACACTGAAGCTTTCTTT. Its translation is CASSRGANTEAFF.

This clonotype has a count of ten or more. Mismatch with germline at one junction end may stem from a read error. In nucleotides, the CDR3 is TGTGCTAGCAGCTTCCTCAGGGGCAACGAGCAGTACTTC. As protein: CASSFLRGNEQYF. The chain links TRBV7-7 to TRBJ2-7, with D maybe TRBD1 (6 bases). Germline lookup yields CDR1 SSHAT and CDR2 FNYEAQ (reference sequence). The CDR3 extends over 13 amino acids.

The CDR3 coding sequence is TGTGCCAGCAGTTACACTATACGGAACCGGGACACACGTTATAGCAATCAGCCCCAGCATTTT. It translates to CASSYTIRNRDTRYSNQPQHF. The chain links TRBV6-8 to TRBJ1-5, with D possibly TRBD1 on 6 matching bases. Trimming took 2 bases from V and 0 from J, leaving 26 bases between them. The CDR3 spans 21 residues. Germline CDR1 and CDR2: MNHGY and SAAAGT.

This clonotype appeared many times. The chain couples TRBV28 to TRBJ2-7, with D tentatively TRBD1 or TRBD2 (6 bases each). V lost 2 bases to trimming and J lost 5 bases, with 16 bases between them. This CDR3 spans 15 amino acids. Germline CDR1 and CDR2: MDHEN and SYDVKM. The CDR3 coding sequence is TGTGCCAGCAGTTTACGGCCGGGGGCGGTCAACGAGCAGTACTTC. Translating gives CASSLRPGAVNEQYF.

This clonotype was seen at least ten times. For the CDR3, the DNA is TGTGCCAGCAGTTCACAGGGTTACTATGGCTACACCTTC. Translating gives CASSSQGYYGYTF. This chain connects TRBV27 to TRBJ1-2; tentative D call: TRBD1 (6 bases). Germline V gives CDR1 MNHEY, CDR2 SMNVEV (reference sequence). V lost 4 bases, J lost 3 bases, and 9 bases lay in between. The CDR3 is made up of 13 amino acids.

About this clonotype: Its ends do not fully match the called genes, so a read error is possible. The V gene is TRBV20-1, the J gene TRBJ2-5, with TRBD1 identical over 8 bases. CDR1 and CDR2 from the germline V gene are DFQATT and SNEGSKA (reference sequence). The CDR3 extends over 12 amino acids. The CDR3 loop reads CSAVRGPETQHF. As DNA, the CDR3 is TGCAGTGCTGTCAGGGGGCCGGAGACCCAGCACTTC.

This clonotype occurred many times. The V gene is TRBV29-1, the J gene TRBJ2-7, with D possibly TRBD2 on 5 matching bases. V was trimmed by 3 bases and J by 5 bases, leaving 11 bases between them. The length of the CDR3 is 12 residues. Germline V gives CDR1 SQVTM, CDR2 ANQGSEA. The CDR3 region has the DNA TGCAGCGTTGAGATAGGAGGACACGAGCAGTACTTC. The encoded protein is CSVEIGGHEQYF.

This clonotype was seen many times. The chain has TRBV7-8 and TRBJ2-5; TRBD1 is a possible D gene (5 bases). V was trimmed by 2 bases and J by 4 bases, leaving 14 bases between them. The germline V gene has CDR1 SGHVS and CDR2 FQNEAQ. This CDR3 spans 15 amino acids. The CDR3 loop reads CASSLTTGGRETQYF. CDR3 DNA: TGTGCCAGCAGCTTAACTACAGGTGGTCGAGAGACCCAGTACTTC.

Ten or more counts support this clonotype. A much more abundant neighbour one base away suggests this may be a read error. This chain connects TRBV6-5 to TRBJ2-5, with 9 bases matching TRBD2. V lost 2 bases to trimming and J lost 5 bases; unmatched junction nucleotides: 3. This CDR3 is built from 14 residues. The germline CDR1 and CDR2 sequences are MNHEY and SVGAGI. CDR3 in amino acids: CASSYGTSPETQYF. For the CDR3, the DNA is TGTGCCAGCAGTTACGGGACTAGCCCGGAGACCCAGTACTTC.

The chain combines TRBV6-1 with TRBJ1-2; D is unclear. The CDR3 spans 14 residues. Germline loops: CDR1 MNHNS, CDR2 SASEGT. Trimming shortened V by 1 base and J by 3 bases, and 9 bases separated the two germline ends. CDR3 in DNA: TGTGCCAGCAGTGAAGGGGCCGACTACTATGGCTACACCTTC. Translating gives CASSEGADYYGYTF.

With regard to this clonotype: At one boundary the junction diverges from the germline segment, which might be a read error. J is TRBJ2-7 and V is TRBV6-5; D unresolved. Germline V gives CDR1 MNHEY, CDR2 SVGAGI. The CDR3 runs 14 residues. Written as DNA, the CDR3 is TGTGCCAGCAGTGACTCGAGCTACCCCTACGAGCAGTACTTC. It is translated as CASSDSSYPYEQYF.

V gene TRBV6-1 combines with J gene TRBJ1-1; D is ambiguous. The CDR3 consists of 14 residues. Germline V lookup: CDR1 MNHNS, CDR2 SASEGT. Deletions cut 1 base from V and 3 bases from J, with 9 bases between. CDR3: CASSEGREDTEAFF. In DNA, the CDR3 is TGTGCCAGCAGTGAAGGAAGGGAGGACACTGAAGCTTTCTTT.

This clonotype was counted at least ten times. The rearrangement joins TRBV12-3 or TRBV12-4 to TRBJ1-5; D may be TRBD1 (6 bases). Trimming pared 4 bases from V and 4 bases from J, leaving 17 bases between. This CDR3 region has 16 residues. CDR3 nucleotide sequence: TGTGCCAGCAGTTCACTTGACAGGCAACCAAATCAGCCCCAGCATTTT. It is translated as CASSSLDRQPNQPQHF.

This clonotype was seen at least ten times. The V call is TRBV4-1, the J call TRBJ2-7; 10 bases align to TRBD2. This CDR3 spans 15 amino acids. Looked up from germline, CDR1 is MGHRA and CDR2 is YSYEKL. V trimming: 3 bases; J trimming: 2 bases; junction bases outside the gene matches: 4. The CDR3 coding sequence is TGCGCCAGCAGCCACCCTAGCGGGAGCCCCTACGAGCAGTACTTC. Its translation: CASSHPSGSPYEQYF.

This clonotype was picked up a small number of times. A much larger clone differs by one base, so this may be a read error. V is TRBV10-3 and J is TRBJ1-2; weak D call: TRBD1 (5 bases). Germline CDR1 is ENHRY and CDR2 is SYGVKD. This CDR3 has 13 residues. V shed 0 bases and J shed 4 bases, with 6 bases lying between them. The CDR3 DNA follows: TGTGCCATCAGTGAGTCAGGGGTCTATGGCTACACCTTC. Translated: CAISESGVYGYTF.

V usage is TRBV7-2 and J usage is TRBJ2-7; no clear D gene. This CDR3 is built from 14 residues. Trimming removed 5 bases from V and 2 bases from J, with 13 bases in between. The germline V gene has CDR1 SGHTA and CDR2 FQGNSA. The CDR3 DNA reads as TGTGCCAGCAGCCCCGGGTCCTCCCCCTACGAGCAGTACTTC. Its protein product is CASSPGSSPYEQYF.